Listed below are T cell receptor beta chains from one sample, sequenced in a study of blood T cell repertoires in COVID-19. Here immunoSEQ multiplex PCR was the method, and the copy in TCRdb shows in-frame clones only, minus some. The sample has 250,000 to 300,000 clones; around 80% are singletons. The sequencing sample was made of peripheral blood. The receptors originated from a man in his fifties or sixties with acute or convalescent COVID-19. Each CDR3 is given with its conserved first and last residue. The order of the fields is V gene, clone size, J gene, D gene, CDR3 protein, CDR3 DNA. A D gene is named only where the DNA matches it firmly. Rows may omit the clone size; those that give it use once, few, many or a size class.

>TRBV7-3|-|TRBJ2-5|-
CASSQGDYQETQYF
TGTGCCAGCAGCCAGGGGGACTACCAAGAGACCCAGTACTTC
>TRBV23-1|-|TRBJ2-1|-
CASSQSPDSTSYNEQFF
TGCGCCAGCAGTCAATCCCCGGACAGCACTTCCTACAATGAGCAGTTCTTC
>TRBV12-3/TRBV12-4|-|TRBJ1-5|-
CASSSGQPQHF
TGTGCCAGCAGTTCAGGTCAGCCCCAGCATTTT
>TRBV11-2|-|TRBJ2-5|-
CASSFRDTLGTQYF
TGTGCCAGCAGCTTCCGGGACACATTAGGGACCCAGTACTTC
>TRBV7-6|-|TRBJ2-5|TRBD1
CASSERQGKATQYF
TGTGCCAGCAGCGAAAGACAGGGGAAGGCGACCCAGTACTTC
>TRBV18|-|TRBJ1-1|TRBD1
CASSPDRGGNTEAFF
TGTGCCAGCTCACCAGACAGGGGGGGAAACACTGAAGCTTTCTTT
>TRBV6-5|-|TRBJ2-7|TRBD1
CASSTRQGRFYEQYF
TGTGCCAGCAGCACCAGACAGGGCAGATTCTACGAGCAGTACTTC
>TRBV29-1|-|TRBJ2-5|-
CSVGGDHQETQYF
TGCAGCGTTGGGGGGGACCATCAAGAGACCCAGTACTTC
>TRBV20-1|-|TRBJ1-2|-
CSAREQYGYTF
TGCAGTGCTAGAGAACAATATGGCTACACCTTC
>TRBV28|-|TRBJ2-7|-
CASSSTDYSKYF
TGTGCCAGCAGTTCGACCGACTACAGCAAGTACTTC
>TRBV7-9|few|TRBJ1-1|-
CASSLVNEAFF
TGTGCCAGCAGCTTAGTTAATGAAGCTTTCTTT
>TRBV4-2|-|TRBJ2-3|-
CASSQDSSGTDTQYF
TGTGCCAGCAGCCAAGATTCGAGCGGCACAGATACGCAGTATTTT
>TRBV5-1|-|TRBJ2-3|-
CASRAQPSTDTQYF
TGCGCCAGCAGGGCACAGCCTAGCACAGATACGCAGTATTTT
>TRBV12-3/TRBV12-4|-|TRBJ2-7|TRBD2
CASSTPPGGEQYF
TGTGCCAGCAGTACTCCTCCGGGGGGCGAGCAGTACTTC
>TRBV7-2|once|TRBJ1-1|TRBD1
CASSLTQGVDTEAFF
TGTGCCAGCAGCTTAACACAGGGGGTAGACACTGAAGCTTTCTTT
>TRBV24-1|-|TRBJ2-1|TRBD1
CATSDYGTDSNEQFF
TGTGCCACCAGTGATTACGGGACAGACAGCAATGAGCAGTTCTTC
>TRBV11-2|-|TRBJ1-6|TRBD1
CASSLESPGGWLFSPLHF
TGTGCCAGCAGCTTAGAGTCCCCAGGGGGGTGGCTTTTTTCACCCCTCCACTTT
>TRBV7-9|-|TRBJ1-2|-
CASSKGDTYGYTF
TGTGCCAGCAGCAAGGGGGATACCTATGGCTACACCTTC
>TRBV6-6|once|TRBJ2-1|-
CASSKDSSYNEQFF
TGTGCCAGCAGTAAGGACAGCTCCTACAATGAGCAGTTCTTC
>TRBV23-1|-|TRBJ1-2|TRBD1
CASSQSWRGRNYGYTF
TGCGCCAGCAGTCAATCGTGGAGGGGGCGGAACTATGGCTACACCTTC
>TRBV5-1|-|TRBJ2-5|TRBD2
CASSLAGDYLEAQYF
TGCGCCAGCAGCCTAGCCGGGGACTACCTTGAAGCCCAGTACTTC
>TRBV10-2|-|TRBJ2-6|TRBD1
CASSDGQGIASGANVLTF
TGCGCCAGCAGTGACGGACAGGGTATCGCTTCTGGGGCCAACGTCCTGACTTTC
>TRBV6-6|-|TRBJ2-5|-
CASSYLRETQYF
TGTGCCAGCAGTTATTTACGGGAGACCCAGTACTTC
>TRBV5-1|few|TRBJ2-3|TRBD1
CASSFPRTGDTDTQYF
TGCGCCAGCAGCTTCCCCCGGACAGGCGACACAGATACGCAGTATTTT
>TRBV5-1|-|TRBJ2-1|-
CASSLGQIYNEQFF
TGCGCCAGCAGCTTGGGACAGATCTACAATGAGCAGTTCTTC
>TRBV6-5|-|TRBJ1-2|-
CASSSQGYYGYTF
TGTGCCAGCAGTTCCCAGGGGTACTATGGCTACACCTTC